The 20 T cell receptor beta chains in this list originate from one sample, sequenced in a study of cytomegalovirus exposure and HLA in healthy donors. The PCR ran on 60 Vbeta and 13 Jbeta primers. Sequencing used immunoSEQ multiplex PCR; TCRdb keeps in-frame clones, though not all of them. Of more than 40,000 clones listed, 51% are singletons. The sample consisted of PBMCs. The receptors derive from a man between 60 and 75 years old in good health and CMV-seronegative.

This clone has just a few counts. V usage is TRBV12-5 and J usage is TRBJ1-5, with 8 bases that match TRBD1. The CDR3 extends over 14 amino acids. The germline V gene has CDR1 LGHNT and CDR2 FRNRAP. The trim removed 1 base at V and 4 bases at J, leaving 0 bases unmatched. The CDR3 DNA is TGTGCTAGTGGTTTGGGGACAGGGAATCAGCCCCAGCATTTT. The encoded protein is CASGLGTGNQPQHF.

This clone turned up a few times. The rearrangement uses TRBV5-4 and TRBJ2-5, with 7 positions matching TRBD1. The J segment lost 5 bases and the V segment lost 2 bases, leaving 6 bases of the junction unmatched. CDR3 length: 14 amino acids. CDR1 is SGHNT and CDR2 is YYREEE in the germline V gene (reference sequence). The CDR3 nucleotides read TGTGCCAGCAGCTTTAAAAAGGGGGCGGAGACCCAGTACTTC. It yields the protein CASSFKKGAETQYF.

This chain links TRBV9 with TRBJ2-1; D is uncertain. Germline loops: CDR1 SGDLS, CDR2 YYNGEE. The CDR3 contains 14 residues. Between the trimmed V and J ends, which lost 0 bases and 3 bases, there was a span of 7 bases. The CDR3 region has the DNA TGTGCCAGCAGCGTAGCGGTCGACTACAATGAGCAGTTCTTC. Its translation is CASSVAVDYNEQFF.

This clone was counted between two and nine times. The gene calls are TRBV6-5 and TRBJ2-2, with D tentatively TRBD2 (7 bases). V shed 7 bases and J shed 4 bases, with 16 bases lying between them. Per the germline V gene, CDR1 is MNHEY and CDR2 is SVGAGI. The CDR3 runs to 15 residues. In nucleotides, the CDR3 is TGTGCCAGCAAACTGGCGGGGGCGGGCACCGGGGAGCTGTTTTTT. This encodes CASKLAGAGTGELFF.

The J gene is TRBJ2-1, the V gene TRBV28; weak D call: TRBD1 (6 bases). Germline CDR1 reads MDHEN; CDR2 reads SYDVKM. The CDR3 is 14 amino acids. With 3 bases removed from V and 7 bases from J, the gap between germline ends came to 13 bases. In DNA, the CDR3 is TGTGCCAGCAGTTTCTCAGGGACACGAAATGAGCAGTTCTTC. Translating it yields CASSFSGTRNEQFF.

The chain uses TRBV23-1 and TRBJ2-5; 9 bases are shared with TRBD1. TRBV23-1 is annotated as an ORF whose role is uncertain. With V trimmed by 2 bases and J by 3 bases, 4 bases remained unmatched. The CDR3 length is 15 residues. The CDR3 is CASSQTDRGEETQYF. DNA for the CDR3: TGCGCCAGCAGTCAAACCGACAGGGGGGAAGAGACCCAGTACTTC.

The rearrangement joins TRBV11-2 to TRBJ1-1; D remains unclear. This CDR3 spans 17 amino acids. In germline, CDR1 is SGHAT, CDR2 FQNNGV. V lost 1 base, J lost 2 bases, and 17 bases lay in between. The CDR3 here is CASSLGPRGSLNTEAFF. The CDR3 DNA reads TGTGCCAGCAGCTTAGGCCCCCGTGGGTCACTAAACACTGAAGCTTTCTTT. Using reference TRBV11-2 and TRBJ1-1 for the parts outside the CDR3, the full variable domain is EAGVAQSPRYKIIEKRQSVAFWCNPISGHATLYWYQQILGQGPKLLIQFQNNGVVDDSQLPKDRFSAERLKGVDSTLKIQPAKLEDSAVYLCASSLGPRGSLNTEAFFGQGTRLTVV.

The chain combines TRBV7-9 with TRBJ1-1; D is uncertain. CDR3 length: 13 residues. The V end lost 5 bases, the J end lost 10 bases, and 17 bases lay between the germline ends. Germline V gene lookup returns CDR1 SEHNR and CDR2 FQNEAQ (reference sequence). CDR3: CASSAFSGLGAFF. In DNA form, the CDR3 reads TGTGCCAGCAGCGCCTTTTCCGGGTTAGGAGCTTTCTTT.

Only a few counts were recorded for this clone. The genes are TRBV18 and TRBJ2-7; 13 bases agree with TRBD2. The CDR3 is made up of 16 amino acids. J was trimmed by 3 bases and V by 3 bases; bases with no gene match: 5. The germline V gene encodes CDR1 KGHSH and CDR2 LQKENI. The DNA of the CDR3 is TGTGCCAGCTCACCGGGACTAGCGGGAAACAGCTACGAGCAGTACTTC. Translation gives CASSPGLAGNSYEQYF.

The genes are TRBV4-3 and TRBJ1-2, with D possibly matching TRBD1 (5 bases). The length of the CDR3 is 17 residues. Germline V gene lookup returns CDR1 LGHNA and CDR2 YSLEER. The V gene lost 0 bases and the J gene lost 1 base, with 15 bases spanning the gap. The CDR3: CASSQDRWGSINYGYTF. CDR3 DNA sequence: TGCGCCAGCAGCCAAGATCGGTGGGGCTCTATTAACTATGGCTACACCTTC.

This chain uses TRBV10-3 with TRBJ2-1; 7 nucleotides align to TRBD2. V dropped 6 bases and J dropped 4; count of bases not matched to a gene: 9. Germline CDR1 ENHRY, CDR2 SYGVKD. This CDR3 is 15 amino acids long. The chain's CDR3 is CAIRTSLERYNEQFF. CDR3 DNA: TGTGCCATCAGGACTAGCCTTGAGAGGTACAATGAGCAGTTCTTC.

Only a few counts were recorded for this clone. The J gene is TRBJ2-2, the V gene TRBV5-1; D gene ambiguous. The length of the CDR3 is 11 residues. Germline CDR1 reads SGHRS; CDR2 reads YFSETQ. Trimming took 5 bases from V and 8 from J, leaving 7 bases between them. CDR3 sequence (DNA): TGCGCCAGCAGGACACGGGGGGAGCTGTTTTTT. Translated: CASRTRGELFF. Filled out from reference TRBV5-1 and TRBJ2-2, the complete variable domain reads KAGVTQTPRYLIKTRGQQVTLSCSPISGHRSVSWYQQTPGQGLQFLFEYFSETQRNKGNFPGRFSGRQFSNSRSEMNVSTLELGDSALYLCASRTRGELFFGEGSRLTVL.

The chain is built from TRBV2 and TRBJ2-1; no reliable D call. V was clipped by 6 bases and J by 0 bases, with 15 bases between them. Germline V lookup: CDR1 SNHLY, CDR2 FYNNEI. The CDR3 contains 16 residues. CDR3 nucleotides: TGTGCCAGCAGCCACCTTTCCCGGAGCTCCTACAATGAGCAGTTCTTC. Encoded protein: CASSHLSRSSYNEQFF.

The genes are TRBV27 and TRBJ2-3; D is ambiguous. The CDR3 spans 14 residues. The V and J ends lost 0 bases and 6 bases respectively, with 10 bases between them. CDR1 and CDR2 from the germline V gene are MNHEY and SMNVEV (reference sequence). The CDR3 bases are TGTGCCAGCAGTTTATCATCGAATGCGGATACGCAGTATTTT. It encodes CASSLSSNADTQYF.

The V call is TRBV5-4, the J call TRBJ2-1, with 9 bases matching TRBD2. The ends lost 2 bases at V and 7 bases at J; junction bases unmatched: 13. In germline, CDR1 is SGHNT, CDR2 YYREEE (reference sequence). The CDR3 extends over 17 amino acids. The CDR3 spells CASSLALAGPLDNEQFF. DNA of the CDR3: TGTGCCAGCAGCTTAGCCCTAGCGGGGCCTCTAGATAATGAGCAGTTCTTC.

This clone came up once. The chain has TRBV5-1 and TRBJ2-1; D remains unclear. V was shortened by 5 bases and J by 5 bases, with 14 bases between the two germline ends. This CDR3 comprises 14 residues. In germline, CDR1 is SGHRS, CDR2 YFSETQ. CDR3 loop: CASRGHPADNEQFF. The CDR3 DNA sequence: TGCGCCAGCAGAGGTCACCCGGCGGACAATGAGCAGTTCTTC. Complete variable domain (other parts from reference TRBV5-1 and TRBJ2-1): KAGVTQTPRYLIKTRGQQVTLSCSPISGHRSVSWYQQTPGQGLQFLFEYFSETQRNKGNFPGRFSGRQFSNSRSEMNVSTLELGDSALYLCASRGHPADNEQFFGPGTRLTVL.

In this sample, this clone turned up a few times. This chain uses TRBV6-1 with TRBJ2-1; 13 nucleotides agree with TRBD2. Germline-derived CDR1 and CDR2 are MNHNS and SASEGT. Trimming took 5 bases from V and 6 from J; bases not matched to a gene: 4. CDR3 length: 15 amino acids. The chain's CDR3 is CASSRTSGSINEQFF. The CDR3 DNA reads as TGTGCCAGCAGTCGGACTAGCGGGAGTATCAATGAGCAGTTCTTC.

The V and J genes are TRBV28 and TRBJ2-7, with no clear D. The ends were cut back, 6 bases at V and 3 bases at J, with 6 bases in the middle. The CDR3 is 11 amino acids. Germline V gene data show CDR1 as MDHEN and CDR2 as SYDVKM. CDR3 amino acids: CASSRYYEQYF. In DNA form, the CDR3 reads TGTGCCAGCAGCCGGTACTACGAGCAGTACTTC.

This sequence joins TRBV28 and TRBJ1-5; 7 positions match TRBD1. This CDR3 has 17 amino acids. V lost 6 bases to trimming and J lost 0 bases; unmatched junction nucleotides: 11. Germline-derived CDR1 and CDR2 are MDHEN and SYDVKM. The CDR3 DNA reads TGTGCCAGCAGCTCATCCAGGGGGTATGGTAGCAATCAGCCCCAGCATTTT. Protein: CASSSSRGYGSNQPQHF.

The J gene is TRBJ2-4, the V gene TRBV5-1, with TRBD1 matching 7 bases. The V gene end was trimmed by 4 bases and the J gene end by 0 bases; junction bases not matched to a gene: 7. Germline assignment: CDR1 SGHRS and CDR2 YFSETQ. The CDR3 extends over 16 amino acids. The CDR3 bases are TGCGCCAGCAGCCAACGACAGGGAATAGCCAAAAACATTCAGTACTTC. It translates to CASSQRQGIAKNIQYF.